Each of the 25 T cell receptor beta chains below was sequenced from the same sample in a study of shared clonotypes between healthy human individuals. Sequenced by immunoSEQ multiplex PCR; TCRdb stores in-frame clones only, minus some. The profile shows around 550,000 clones, approximately 96% of them singletons. CD45RO negativity and positive selection for CCR7 defined naive CD8 cells, a population that excluded terminally differentiated effector memory CD45RA+ cells. The sample comprised naive CD8+ T cells sorted from blood. Source of these receptors: a woman aged 30 to 39 in good health.

This clone was found once. This chain connects TRBV9 to TRBJ2-5, with a weak D call TRBD2 (5 bases). TRBJ2-7 matches the DNA end more closely, so the J call is doubtful. CDR1 and CDR2 (germline): SGDLS, YYNGEE. The length of the CDR3 is 11 residues. The CDR3 bases are TGTGCCAGCGCTCGGGGCTACGAGCAGTACTTC. Translated: CASARGYEQYF.

The rearrangement joins TRBV27 to TRBJ2-7; either TRBD1 or TRBD2 may fit D (6 bases each). Looked up from germline, CDR1 is MNHEY and CDR2 is SMNVEV (reference sequence). V was shortened by 5 bases and J by 3 bases, with 17 bases between the two germline ends. The CDR3 runs to 15 residues. The DNA of the CDR3 is TGTGCCAGCAGTAACCTGACAGAGGGGGGCTACGAGCAGTACTTC. Translation: CASSNLTEGGYEQYF.

V and J are TRBV5-1 and TRBJ2-7; D may be TRBD1 (6 bases). Germline V gives CDR1 SGHRS, CDR2 YFSETQ. The V and J ends lost 4 bases and 7 bases respectively, with 18 bases between them. The CDR3 loop spans 14 amino acids. The CDR3 DNA follows: TGCGCCAGCAGCCCGACAGGTCTCCTGGGTGAGCAGTACTTC. Its translation: CASSPTGLLGEQYF.

With regard to this clone: An end of the junction differs from the germline gene, which may be a read error. The CDR3 sequence: CASSLGVIKDQPQHF. For the CDR3, the DNA is TGTGCCAGCAGCCTAGGGGTCATAAAAGATCAGCCCCAGCATTTT. This rearrangement joins TRBV13 to TRBJ1-5, with D perhaps TRBD1 (5 bases). The germline V gene encodes CDR1 PRHDT and CDR2 FYEKMQ (reference sequence). This CDR3 comprises 15 residues. The entire variable domain, with the rest obtained from reference TRBV13 and TRBJ1-5, is as follows: AAGVIQSPRHLIKEKRETATLKCYPIPRHDTVYWYQQGPGQDPQFLISFYEKMQSDKGSIPDRFSAQQFSDYHSELNMSSLELGDSALYFCASSLGVIKDQPQHFGDGTRLSIL.

The V and J genes are TRBV5-4 and TRBJ1-3; D possibly corresponds to TRBD1 (6 bases). The germline V and J ends were trimmed by 4 bases and 2 bases, with 13 bases remaining between them. Germline loops: CDR1 SGHNT, CDR2 YYREEE (reference sequence). The CDR3 covers 15 residues. The DNA of the CDR3 is TGTGCCAGCAGCCTAGGACAGTCTCCTGGAAACACCATATATTTT. Translating gives CASSLGQSPGNTIYF.

The table lists this clone with a count of one. The rearrangement uses TRBV27 and TRBJ2-7; 7 nucleotides agree with TRBD1. The CDR3 consists of 15 residues. CDR1 and CDR2 (germline): MNHEY, SMNVEV (reference sequence). J was trimmed by 3 bases and V by 0 bases; bases with no gene match: 5. CDR3 protein: CASSLSGQSLYEQYF. CDR3 sequence (DNA): TGTGCCAGCAGTTTATCGGGACAGAGCCTCTACGAGCAGTACTTC.

The chain is built from TRBV5-1 and TRBJ2-7; D perhaps matches TRBD2 (6 bases). CDR1 is SGHRS and CDR2 is YFSETQ in the germline V gene. This CDR3 is built from 13 residues. V lost 4 bases and J 0 bases, leaving 8 bases between the germline ends. DNA for the CDR3: TGCGCCAGCAGCCCGGGGGACTCCTACGAGCAGTACTTC. This codes for CASSPGDSYEQYF.

The chain uses TRBV13 and TRBJ2-2; 10 bases are shared with TRBD2. With V trimmed by 5 bases and J by 10 bases, 7 bases remained unmatched. This CDR3 comprises 14 residues. The V gene's germline CDR1 is PRHDT and CDR2 FYEKMQ (reference sequence). CDR3 sequence reads: CASSPGLAPMELFF. CDR3 in DNA: TGTGCCAGCAGCCCGGGACTAGCGCCAATGGAGCTGTTTTTT.

The chain has TRBV6-5 and TRBJ2-7; possibly TRBD2 for D (7 bases). This CDR3 contains 15 residues. Trimming took off 9 bases at V and 3 bases at J, with 21 bases between the two ends. The V gene's germline CDR1 is MNHEY and CDR2 SVGAGI. Here the CDR3 DNA reads TGTGCCAGTCGGGGGGCCAGCATAACCATCTACGAGCAGTACTTC. Translated, it gives CASRGASITIYEQYF.

The J gene is TRBJ1-5, the V gene TRBV27; D not resolved. V dropped 5 bases and J dropped 11 bases, with 16 bases sitting between them. CDR1 is MNHEY, CDR2 SMNVEV, per germline (reference sequence). This CDR3 has 13 residues. CDR3 nucleotide sequence: TGTGCCAGCAGTCCCTACACTGGTGGGACCCAGCATTTT. This sequence encodes CASSPYTGGTQHF.

The chain combines TRBV7-9 with TRBJ2-3; 8 bases are shared with TRBD2. CDR1 is SEHNR, CDR2 FQNEAQ, per germline (reference sequence). V gave up 5 bases and J gave up 6 bases; unmatched junction bases: 13. The CDR3 loop spans 16 amino acids. The CDR3 DNA reads TGTGCCAGCAGCCCAACGACGGGGGGGGCGCGGGATACGCAGTATTTT. Residues: CASSPTTGGARDTQYF.

The CDR3 bases are TGTGCCAGCAGCAAACAGGGTGGGGATGAGCAGTTCTTC. Amino acid sequence: CASSKQGGDEQFF. This chain joins TRBV21-1 and TRBJ2-1; the DNA was not compared with TRBD1, the D call given in the table. TRBV21-1 is a pseudogene segment. This CDR3 is 13 amino acids long.

The chain combines TRBV27 with TRBJ1-5; D unclear. Trimming cost V 4 bases and J 0 bases, with 13 bases left between them. CDR1 is MNHEY, CDR2 SMNVEV, per germline (reference sequence). The CDR3 is made up of 16 amino acids. The CDR3 sequence is CASSSRGFGSNQPQHF. CDR3 sequence (DNA): TGTGCCAGCAGTTCAAGAGGATTTGGTAGCAATCAGCCCCAGCATTTT.

This chain connects TRBV7-6 to TRBJ2-1; TRBD1 or TRBD2 may be the D gene (6 bases each). Germline V CDR1 and CDR2: SGHVS, FNYEAQ. The CDR3 extends over 19 amino acids. Trimming cost V 1 base and J 8 bases, with 27 bases left between them. In nucleotides, the CDR3 is TGTGCCAGCAGCTTAGTAGTAGTGGGAGATGAGGGGGGCGGCGATGAGCAGTTCTTC. It translates to CASSLVVVGDEGGGDEQFF.

The chain has TRBV9 and TRBJ2-7, with 11 bases identical to TRBD2. Germline V gene lookup returns CDR1 SGDLS and CDR2 YYNGEE. The CDR3 contains 15 residues. V was pared by 3 bases and J by 4 bases, with 6 bases of the junction left unmatched. Here the CDR3 reads CASSGTSGSRYEQYF. The CDR3 bases are TGTGCCAGCAGCGGTACTAGCGGGAGTCGATACGAGCAGTACTTC.

This chain connects TRBV6-5 to TRBJ1-2; 9 bases map to TRBD1. Trimming cost V 2 bases and J 6 bases; bases outside gene matches: 7. CDR3 length: 15 amino acids. Germline V gene data show CDR1 as MNHEY and CDR2 as SVGAGI. The DNA of the CDR3 is TGTGCCAGCAGTTACGGGACAGGGATGGGCAATGGCTACACCTTC. It translates to CASSYGTGMGNGYTF.

V is TRBV4-1 and J is TRBJ2-1; TRBD2 agrees at 13 bases. This CDR3 has 16 amino acids. Germline V CDR1 and CDR2: MGHRA, YSYEKL. The V and J ends lost 2 bases and 6 bases, in that order; junction bases with no gene match: 4. DNA for the CDR3: TGCGCCAGCAGCCAATTACTAGCGGGAGGGACCAATGAGCAGTTCTTC. It codes for CASSQLLAGGTNEQFF.

J is TRBJ1-6 and V is TRBV2; 9 bases are shared with TRBD1. Germline loops: CDR1 SNHLY, CDR2 FYNNEI. The CDR3 is 14 residues long. The J segment lost 10 bases and the V segment lost 5 bases, leaving 6 bases of the junction unmatched. CDR3 protein: CASSRGQGLSPLHF. The CDR3 region has the DNA TGTGCCAGCAGTCGGGGACAGGGTCTGTCACCCCTCCACTTT.

CDR3 region: CASSYSRTDRGEAFF. In DNA form, the CDR3 reads TGTGCCAGCAGTTACTCACGGACAGACAGGGGCGAAGCTTTCTTT. The gene calls are TRBV6-5 and TRBJ1-1, with 8 bases matching TRBD1. Germline CDR1 reads MNHEY; CDR2 reads SVGAGI. The CDR3 covers 15 residues. J gave up 8 bases and V 0 bases, and 8 bases lay outside the gene matches.

Written as DNA, the CDR3 is TGTGCCAGCAGCCAATCAGGGAGGGCCACCTCCGACATTCAGTACTTC. Protein sequence: CASSQSGRATSDIQYF. The rearrangement uses TRBV11-1 and TRBJ2-4, with 7 bases identical to TRBD2. J gave up 8 bases and V 5 bases, and 15 bases lay outside the gene matches. The CDR3 runs 16 residues. Germline V gives CDR1 SGHAT, CDR2 FQDESV (reference sequence).

The chain joins TRBV27 to TRBJ2-7; D gene ambiguous. V was cut by 3 bases and J by 0 bases, with 6 bases left in between. The CDR3 consists of 13 residues. Germline CDR1 reads MNHEY; CDR2 reads SMNVEV (reference sequence). The DNA for the CDR3 is TGTGCCAGCAGTTTGACTCACTCCTACGAGCAGTACTTC. Amino acids: CASSLTHSYEQYF.

The rearrangement joins TRBV30 to TRBJ1-1, with a possible D match to TRBD1 (5 bases). Germline V CDR1 and CDR2: GTSNPN, SVGIG (reference sequence). V lost 0 bases and J lost 4, with 12 bases in between. The CDR3 totals 14 residues. CDR3 DNA: TGTGCCTGGAGTGTGGGGGTTCGCGGCACTGAAGCTTTCTTT. This translates into CAWSVGVRGTEAFF.

The CDR3 DNA reads as TGTGCCAGCAGTTTGACAGGGAAGACTGAAGCTTTCTTT. Encoded protein: CASSLTGKTEAFF. The genes are TRBV27 and TRBJ1-1, with 7 bases identical to TRBD1. Germline V gene sequence: CDR1 MNHEY, CDR2 SMNVEV (reference sequence). This CDR3 contains 13 residues. The junction had 3 bases not matched to a gene; V was cut back by 3 bases and J by 5 bases.

This clone came up once. J is TRBJ2-7 and V is TRBV5-1; no reliable D call. Trimming took 0 bases from V and 3 from J, leaving 10 bases between them. Germline CDR1 SGHRS, CDR2 YFSETQ. The CDR3 has 14 amino acids. CDR3 loop: CASSLEGYGYEQYF. The CDR3 bases are TGCGCCAGCAGCTTGGAAGGGTACGGCTACGAGCAGTACTTC.

The J gene is TRBJ2-2, the V gene TRBV7-9, with 10 bases fitting TRBD1. Germline CDR1 SEHNR, CDR2 FQNEAQ (reference sequence). The CDR3 contains 15 residues. V shed 5 bases and J 5 bases; nucleotides not matched to a gene: 5. The CDR3: CASSPRDRGTGELFF. The CDR3 bases are TGTGCCAGCAGCCCCCGGGACAGGGGAACCGGGGAGCTGTTTTTT. The full variable domain, completed using reference TRBV7-9 and TRBJ2-2, is DTGVSQNPRHKITKRGQNVTFRCDPISEHNRLYWYRQTLGQGPEFLTYFQNEAQLEKSRLLSDRFSAERPKGSFSTLEIQRTEQGDSAMYLCASSPRDRGTGELFFGEGSRLTVL.